One sample yielded the 27 T cell receptor beta chains listed below, sequenced in a study of T cell repertoires in cytomegalovirus infection (dated by TCRdb to the late 2010s). The instrument was an Illumina HiSeq 1500. TCRdb reprocessed the public reads (quality trimming at Q25 with fastp, clone calling with MiXCR) and kept in-frame beta chains. Here each entry gathers all rows of one CDR3 protein and keeps the most common genes and DNA. The sample includes roughly 920,000 distinct CDR3 sequences, with roughly 30% observed a single time. About 14% of the sample rests with the top ten. What this sample's treatment or condition label stands for: in vitro stimulation with specific CMV peptide epitopes to enrich CMV-specific T cells. No antigen has been assigned to these receptors. This material consisted of cultured CD8+ T cells from PBMCs, taken from culture after CMV antigen stimulation. These receptors were taken from a human donor in good health (CMV status not recorded). Some clones in this sample may be carry-over from other donors' samples.

This clonotype was observed a handful of times. V is TRBV27 and J is TRBJ1-2; 7 bases are shared with TRBD1. J was trimmed by 5 bases and V by 3 bases; bases with no gene match: 15. Germline assignment: CDR1 MNHEY and CDR2 SMNVEV (reference sequence). The CDR3 loop spans 17 amino acids. The CDR3 coding sequence is TGTGCCAGCAGTTTTTGGGCTGGGGCAGGGGGTAAATATGGCTACACCTTC. It is translated as CASSFWAGAGGKYGYTF.

The CDR3 DNA sequence: TGTGCCAGCAGCCAAGATGGCGGGGGGGGATTCAATGAGCAGTTCTTC. Translation: CASSQDGGGGFNEQFF. This chain uses TRBV4-2 with TRBJ2-1; 9 positions match TRBD2. V was pared by 0 bases and J by 6 bases, with 6 bases of the junction left unmatched. CDR3 length: 16 residues. Germline V gene data show CDR1 as LGHNA and CDR2 as YNFKEQ.

V is TRBV5-6 and J is TRBJ2-7; D is possibly TRBD1 (5 bases). CDR1 is SGHDT and CDR2 is YYEEEE in the germline V gene. The germline V and J ends were trimmed by 1 base and 3 bases, with 8 bases remaining between them. The CDR3 sequence is 13 residues long. The CDR3 sequence is CASSLLTGYEQYV. CDR3 bases: TGTGCCAGCAGCTTGCTTACAGGCTACGAGCAGTACGTC.

The chain combines TRBV19 with TRBJ1-5; no reliable D call. The CDR3 runs 14 residues. The V end lost 3 bases, the J end lost 5 bases, and 11 bases lay between the germline ends. The germline gives CDR1 LNHDA, CDR2 SQIVND (reference sequence). CDR3 in DNA: TGTGCCAGTAGTATTCCCCGCCCTTATCAGCCCCAGCATTTT. It yields the protein CASSIPRPYQPQHF.

This clonotype was picked up many times. The gene calls are TRBV7-9 and TRBJ1-1; 9 nucleotides agree with TRBD1. The germline V gene encodes CDR1 SEHNR and CDR2 FQNEAQ (reference sequence). The CDR3 runs to 14 residues. The ends lost 6 bases at V and 5 bases at J; junction bases unmatched: 7. The CDR3 reads CASRPGQGRTEAFF. CDR3 DNA sequence: TGTGCCAGCAGGCCTGGACAGGGGAGAACTGAAGCTTTCTTT.

CDR3 nucleotides: TGTGCCAGCAGTACTCAGGGGTGGGAAAACATTCAGTACTTC. This translates into CASSTQGWENIQYF. V and J are TRBV25-1 and TRBJ2-4; a possible D gene is TRBD1 (6 bases). Trimming shortened V by 5 bases and J by 5 bases, and 13 bases separated the two germline ends. This CDR3 contains 14 residues. CDR1 is MGHDK, CDR2 SYGVNS, per germline.

This clonotype was counted between two and nine times. Lacking the conserved final phenylalanine or tryptophan, this CDR3 likely reflects a read error. No DNA is shown, since the ends of the CDR3 on it are uncertain; the CDR3 is the one TCRdb lists. The chain carries TRBV6-2 or TRBV6-3 and TRBJ2-3; the table assigns TRBD2, which was not confirmed against the DNA. The germline CDR1 and CDR2 sequences are MNHEY and SVGEGT. The CDR3 spans 14 residues, counting both ends. CDR3 loop: CASSDPGTSGLPRY.

The genes are TRBV12-3 or TRBV12-4 and TRBJ2-1; 9 nucleotides agree with TRBD2. This CDR3 spans 15 amino acids. The junction had 5 bases not matched to a gene; V was cut back by 4 bases and J by 4 bases. CDR3 protein: CASSSETSGYNEQFF. The CDR3 DNA reads TGTGCCAGCAGTTCTGAGACTAGCGGATACAATGAGCAGTTCTTC.

As concerns this clonotype: One junction end does not reproduce the germline sequence, and a read error may be involved. CDR3 region: CTSSKGADYNEQFF. In DNA form, the CDR3 reads TGTACCAGCAGCAAGGGCGCAGATTACAATGAGCAGTTCTTC. V usage is TRBV7-6 and J usage is TRBJ2-1; no firm D call. The CDR3 contains 14 residues. In germline, CDR1 is SGHVS, CDR2 FNYEAQ.

The gene calls are TRBV10-3 and TRBJ2-7, with 13 nucleotides matching TRBD2. After removal of 5 bases from V and 3 bases from J, the junction contained 4 bases not matched to a gene. This CDR3 contains 15 residues. CDR1 ENHRY and CDR2 SYGVKD come from the germline V gene. This chain's CDR3 is CAISIGLAGDYEQYF. For the CDR3, the DNA is TGTGCCATCAGTATTGGACTAGCGGGGGACTACGAGCAGTACTTC.

Note on this clonotype: Possible read error: a much larger clone is one base away. The chain links TRBV7-2 to TRBJ1-5, with TRBD1 identical over 11 bases. CDR1 is SGHTA, CDR2 FQGNSA, per germline. The CDR3 runs to 18 residues. The CDR3 nucleotides are TGTGCCAACAGCTCCGAAGGGGACAGGGGGTCTAGCAATCAGCCCCAGCATTTT. It translates to CANSSEGDRGSSNQPQHF.

This clonotype was detected ten times or more. This rearrangement joins TRBV6-4 to TRBJ1-6; the D is unclear. Trimming pared 2 bases from V and 7 bases from J, leaving 6 bases between. CDR1 is MRHNA and CDR2 is SNTAGT in the germline V gene. The CDR3 totals 13 residues. CDR3 loop: CASSDQTNSPLHF. Here the CDR3 DNA reads TGTGCCAGCAGTGACCAGACCAATTCACCCCTCCACTTT.

Concerning this clonotype itself: A single base separates this from a much larger clone, so it may be a read error. The chain carries TRBV7-6 and TRBJ2-1; D may be TRBD1 or TRBD2 (6 bases each). The CDR3 is 14 amino acids. Germline lookup yields CDR1 SGHVS and CDR2 FNYEAQ. The CDR3, as DNA: TGTGCTAGCAACCAAGGGGGGTCCTACAATGAGCAGTTCTTC. Its protein is CASNQGGSYNEQFF.

This chain joins TRBV9 and TRBJ1-2; possible D gene TRBD1, 6 bases. CDR3 length: 14 residues. Looked up from germline, CDR1 is SGDLS and CDR2 is YYNGEE. The germline V and J ends were trimmed by 4 bases and 8 bases, with 18 bases remaining between them. The chain's CDR3 is CASSPGTRGEGYTF. The CDR3 bases are TGTGCCAGCAGCCCAGGGACAAGAGGAGAGGGCTACACCTTC.

The V call is TRBV6-6, the J call TRBJ2-7, with TRBD1 matching 7 bases. Germline loops: CDR1 MNHNY, CDR2 SVGAGI (reference sequence). V lost 5 bases to trimming and J lost 6 bases; unmatched junction nucleotides: 4. This CDR3 is built from 12 residues. The CDR3: CASSRGPCEQYF. DNA for the CDR3: TGTGCCAGCAGTAGGGGGCCCTGCGAGCAGTACTTC.

The rearrangement uses TRBV7-6 and TRBJ2-4; no definite D call. Germline V gives CDR1 SGHVS, CDR2 FNYEAQ. Trimming stripped 5 bases from V and 8 bases from J, with 13 bases between. The CDR3 is 13 residues long. CDR3 protein: CASSHDPVDIQYF. The DNA of the CDR3 is TGTGCCAGCAGCCATGACCCAGTGGACATTCAGTACTTC.

The count of this clonotype is one. An end of the junction differs from the germline gene, which may be a read error. The V call is TRBV18, the J call TRBJ1-4, with D perhaps TRBD1 (6 bases). Germline V gene sequence: CDR1 KGHSH, CDR2 LQKENI. The length of the CDR3 is 14 residues. The CDR3 here is CASSPRGANEKLSF. Written as DNA, the CDR3 is TGTGCCAGCTCACCCAGGGGAGCTAATGAAAAACTGTCTTTT.

Details on this clonotype: The germline gene is not matched at one end of the junction; a read error may be the cause. The CDR3 sequence: CASSQGDRGFGYGYTF. The CDR3 DNA sequence: TGTGCCAGCAGCCAAGGGGACAGGGGTTTCGGATACGGCTACACCTTC. The chain uses TRBV4-1 and TRBJ1-2, with 10 bases fitting TRBD1. The CDR3 contains 16 residues. The germline gives CDR1 MGHRA, CDR2 YSYEKL.

The chain joins TRBV5-5 to TRBJ2-3, with 9 bases lining up with TRBD1. The V gene's germline CDR1 is SGHKS and CDR2 YYEKEE (reference sequence). This CDR3 region has 16 residues. The V gene end was trimmed by 3 bases and the J gene end by 5 bases; junction bases not matched to a gene: 10. CDR3 amino acids: CASSSRDRDAEDTQYF. CDR3 coding DNA: TGTGCCAGCAGCTCCCGGGACAGGGATGCTGAAGATACGCAGTATTTT.

This clonotype occurred a few times. This chain joins TRBV3-1 and TRBJ2-1, with 10 bases matching TRBD2. The CDR3 sequence is 17 residues long. The V gene end was trimmed by 4 bases and the J gene end by 6 bases; junction bases not matched to a gene: 12. Germline V lookup: CDR1 LGHDT, CDR2 YNNKEL (reference sequence). CDR3 amino acids: CASSLPQRGGEGNEQFF. The CDR3 DNA sequence: TGTGCCAGCAGCCTCCCACAGCGGGGGGGCGAGGGCAATGAGCAGTTCTTC.

The CDR3 sequence is CASTRPTVNYGYTF. CDR3 DNA sequence: TGTGCCAGCACCAGACCGACAGTAAACTATGGCTACACCTTC. The rearrangement links TRBV28 to TRBJ1-2, with D tentatively TRBD1 (5 bases). V was cut by 7 bases and J by 2 bases, with 14 bases left in between. Germline V gene lookup returns CDR1 MDHEN and CDR2 SYDVKM. CDR3 length: 14 amino acids.

This chain connects TRBV7-8 to TRBJ2-5; 10 bases align to TRBD2. Germline CDR1 reads SGHVS; CDR2 reads FQNEAQ. With V trimmed by 7 bases and J by 1 base, 6 bases remained unmatched. The CDR3 length is 15 residues. In nucleotides, the CDR3 is TGTGCCAGCATCATAGCGGGGGGTCTCCAAGAGACCCAGTACTTC. Its protein is CASIIAGGLQETQYF.

The chain employs TRBV14 and TRBJ2-3, with D tentatively TRBD1 or TRBD2 (5 bases each). This CDR3 region has 19 residues. Germline CDR1 is SGHDN and CDR2 is FVKESK. The germline V and J ends were trimmed by 0 bases and 2 bases, with 21 bases remaining between them. For the CDR3, the DNA is TGTGCCAGCAGCCAAGATCCCCCTTGGGACGGCGGTTTCACAGATACGCAGTATTTT. This encodes CASSQDPPWDGGFTDTQYF.

This sequence joins TRBV27 and TRBJ1-1; perhaps TRBD1 as D (6 bases). Germline V gives CDR1 MNHEY, CDR2 SMNVEV (reference sequence). This CDR3 contains 15 residues. V lost 6 bases and J 1 base, leaving 15 bases between the germline ends. CDR3 amino acids: CASRLSRGGNTEAFF. The CDR3 DNA is TGTGCCAGCAGACTCTCCAGGGGAGGGAACACTGAAGCTTTCTTT.

The CDR3 spells CASNPYGGFASTDTQYF. For the CDR3, the DNA is TGTGCCAGCAATCCTTATGGGGGATTCGCTAGCACAGATACGCAGTATTTT. V and J are TRBV27 and TRBJ2-3; D could derive from TRBD1 or TRBD2 (5 bases each). Trimming removed 7 bases from V and 0 bases from J, with 20 bases in between. The CDR3 covers 17 residues. The germline CDR1 and CDR2 sequences are MNHEY and SMNVEV (reference sequence).

This clonotype came up many times. The chain carries TRBV7-6 and TRBJ2-6; tentative D call: TRBD1 (5 bases). The CDR3 covers 17 residues. Trimming pared 2 bases from V and 3 bases from J, leaving 14 bases between. Germline lookup yields CDR1 SGHVS and CDR2 FNYEAQ. CDR3 loop: CASSLFDSDYGANVLTF. CDR3 coding DNA: TGTGCCAGCAGCTTATTCGACAGTGATTATGGGGCCAACGTCCTGACTTTC.

The V and J genes are TRBV7-3 and TRBJ2-1, with a tentative D call TRBD2 (5 bases). Deletions cut 1 base from V and 0 bases from J, with 7 bases between. The CDR3 totals 15 residues. CDR1 SGHTA and CDR2 FQGTGA come from the germline V gene. The DNA of the CDR3 is TGTGCCAGCAGCTTAAGTAGCGCCTCCTACAATGAGCAGTTCTTC. It specifies CASSLSSASYNEQFF.